This T cell receptor beta chain was sequenced during a study of blood T cell repertoires in COVID-19. Study information: Samples came from the United States, Italy and Spain, spanning acute and convalescent COVID-19. The cDNA or gDNA used as material had been derived from T cells, B-cell-depleted T cells, or PBMCs.

Only one count was recorded for this clone. Measured with immunoSEQ multiplex PCR; TCRdb has only the in-frame clones, and not every one. The repertoire has 140,000 to 150,000 clones, about 87% of them found once; the top ten carry around 38%. The CDR3 sequence is 13 residues long. Germline CDR1 and CDR2: MNHEY and SVGAGI. Trimming cost V 6 bases and J 3 bases; bases outside gene matches: 4. Sequenced: peripheral blood. The source is a man aged 50 to 60 who had recovered from COVID-19. V is TRBV6-5 and J is TRBJ2-7; 8 bases match TRBD1. This chain's CDR3 is CASSWDRSYEQYF. In DNA, the CDR3 is TGTGCCAGCAGCTGGGACAGGAGCTACGAGCAGTACTTC.